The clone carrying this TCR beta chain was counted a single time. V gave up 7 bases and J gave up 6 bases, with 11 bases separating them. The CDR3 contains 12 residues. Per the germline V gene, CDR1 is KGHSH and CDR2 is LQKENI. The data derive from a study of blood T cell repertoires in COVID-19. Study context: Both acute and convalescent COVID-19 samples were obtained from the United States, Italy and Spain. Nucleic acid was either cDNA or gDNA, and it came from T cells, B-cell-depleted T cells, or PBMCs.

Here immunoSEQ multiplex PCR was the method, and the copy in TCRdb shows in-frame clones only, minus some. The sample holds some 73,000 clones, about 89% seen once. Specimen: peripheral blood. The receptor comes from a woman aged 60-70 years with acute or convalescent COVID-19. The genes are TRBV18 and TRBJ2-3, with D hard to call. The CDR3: CASFRSGDTQYF. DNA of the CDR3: TGTGCCAGCTTTCGGTCCGGGGATACGCAGTATTTT.